These 17 T cell receptor beta chains came from one sample sequenced in a study of CD8 T cells in Susac syndrome. It was with random hexamers that roughly 0.45 to 1 ug RNA was reverse transcribed. A single record per CDR3 protein comes from TCRdb applying MiXCR to the immunoSEQ multiplex PCR reads. The data show 150,000 or so distinct CDR3 sequences, with 95% seen just once and 0.14% held by the top ten. The sequenced sample was CD4+ T cells from PBMCs. The receptor set was obtained from a human donor with Susac syndrome.

This clonotype has more than one count but fewer than ten. V gene TRBV12-3 or TRBV12-4 combines with J gene TRBJ2-7; D is tentatively TRBD1 or TRBD2 (5 bases each). With 1 base removed from V and 2 bases from J, the gap between germline ends came to 9 bases. This CDR3 has 14 amino acids. The CDR3 DNA reads TGTGCCAGCAGTTTAGATGGGGGTACCTACGAGCAGTACTTC. This codes for CASSLDGGTYEQYF.

This clonotype was counted once. This sequence joins TRBV29-1 and TRBJ2-1; the D call may be TRBD1 or TRBD2 (6 bases each). The V gene lost 6 bases and the J gene lost 7 bases, with 16 bases spanning the gap. The CDR3 totals 13 residues. The germline gives CDR1 SQVTM, CDR2 ANQGSEA. CDR3 nucleotide sequence: TGCAGCGTGAAGGGCCGGGGGCGGAATGAGCAGTTCTTC. It codes for CSVKGRGRNEQFF.

The chain links TRBV28 to TRBJ1-5; 7 bases map to TRBD1. Germline trimming cut 6 bases from V and 3 bases from J; bases unmatched to any gene: 5. CDR3 length: 14 residues. Germline CDR1 MDHEN, CDR2 SYDVKM. The CDR3 DNA reads as TGTGCCAGCAGCTGGGACAGCCTCAATCAGCCCCAGCATTTT. As protein: CASSWDSLNQPQHF.

CDR3 bases: TGCAGTGCTGCAGGTTGGACAGGGACCGGAGAGACCCAGTACTTC. This gives the protein CSAAGWTGTGETQYF. The chain has TRBV20-1 and TRBJ2-5, with TRBD1 identical over 8 bases. The junction had 12 bases not matched to a gene; V was cut back by 5 bases and J by 4 bases. CDR1 DFQATT and CDR2 SNEGSKA come from the germline V gene (reference sequence). This CDR3 is 15 amino acids long.

The chain joins TRBV16 to TRBJ2-3; tentatively, D is TRBD2 (6 bases). Trimming cost V 1 base and J 4 bases, with 12 bases left between them. This CDR3 is 15 amino acids long. Germline V lookup: CDR1 KGHSY, CDR2 FQNENV. CDR3 sequence (DNA): TGTGCCAGCAGCCAATACCCCGGCGGGGCAGATACGCAGTATTTT. Its protein product is CASSQYPGGADTQYF. The variable domain in full, completed from reference TRBV16 and TRBJ2-3, reads GEEVAQTPKHLVRGEGQKAKLYCAPIKGHSYVFWYQQVLKNEFKFLISFQNENVFDETGMPKERFSAKCLPNSPCSLEIQATKLEDSAVYFCASSQYPGGADTQYFGPGTRLTVL.

The V call is TRBV29-1, the J call TRBJ1-2; D call uncertain. The V gene lost 2 bases and the J gene lost 5 bases, with 9 bases spanning the gap. Germline V gives CDR1 SQVTM, CDR2 ANQGSEA. The CDR3 consists of 12 residues. CDR3 sequence reads: CSVEKGPYGYTF. CDR3 nucleotides: TGCAGCGTTGAAAAAGGGCCGTATGGCTACACCTTC.

The V and J genes are TRBV27 and TRBJ2-1; D is uncertain. Looked up from germline, CDR1 is MNHEY and CDR2 is SMNVEV (reference sequence). The CDR3 loop spans 14 amino acids. V shed 5 bases and J shed 7 bases, with 15 bases lying between them. CDR3 region: CASSPYRLRNEQFF. DNA of the CDR3: TGTGCCAGCAGTCCTTACCGGCTTAGGAATGAGCAGTTCTTC.

The rearrangement uses TRBV27 and TRBJ1-2, with D unresolved. The CDR3 spans 15 residues. Germline V gene lookup returns CDR1 MNHEY and CDR2 SMNVEV (reference sequence). V was trimmed by 0 bases and J by 8 bases, leaving 16 bases between them. CDR3 region: CASSLSSGPKGGYTF. The CDR3 DNA follows: TGTGCCAGCAGTTTATCGTCCGGTCCCAAGGGCGGCTACACCTTC.

Worth noting for this clonotype: Compared with germline, one end of the junction differs, possibly owing to a read error. The rearrangement joins TRBV9 to TRBJ2-2; D may be TRBD1 or TRBD2 (5 bases each). The CDR3 loop spans 14 amino acids. CDR1 SGDLS and CDR2 YYNGEE come from the germline V gene. The CDR3 is CASSAGTNTGELFF. In DNA form, the CDR3 reads TGTGCCAGCAGTGCCGGGACGAATACCGGGGAGCTGTTTTTT.

This CDR3 is CSAPTPLTYEQYF. The CDR3 coding sequence is TGCAGTGCCCCAACCCCCCTAACCTACGAGCAGTACTTC. The chain recombines TRBV20-1 with TRBJ2-7; D gene unclear. The CDR3 consists of 13 residues. Per germline, CDR1 DFQATT and CDR2 SNEGSKA (reference sequence). Trimming removed 6 bases from V and 2 bases from J, with 14 bases in between.

This rearrangement joins TRBV2 to TRBJ1-5, with 11 bases that match TRBD1. V trimming: 1 base; J trimming: 7 bases; junction bases outside the gene matches: 6. This CDR3 contains 16 residues. Germline assignment: CDR1 SNHLY and CDR2 FYNNEI. CDR3 in DNA: TGTGCCAGCAGTGAAGGGACAGGGGGCAAAAGCCAGCCCCAGCATTTT. Residues: CASSEGTGGKSQPQHF.

This rearrangement joins TRBV10-3 to TRBJ2-7; 12 positions match TRBD2. From germline, CDR1 is ENHRY and CDR2 SYGVKD. The CDR3 contains 14 residues. V gave up 10 bases and J gave up 5 bases; unmatched junction bases: 9. The CDR3 region has the DNA TGTGCCAGCGCCCTAGCGGGAGGGCCCCACGAGCAGTACTTC. It encodes CASALAGGPHEQYF.

This clonotype was seen a single time. The chain uses TRBV5-1 and TRBJ2-1, with 10 bases aligning to TRBD2. The J segment lost 9 bases and the V segment lost 0 bases, leaving 9 bases of the junction unmatched. CDR1 SGHRS and CDR2 YFSETQ come from the germline V gene. This CDR3 region has 16 residues. The CDR3 spells CASSLGLAGQFGEQFF. The CDR3 coding sequence is TGCGCCAGCAGCTTGGGACTAGCGGGTCAGTTCGGTGAGCAGTTCTTC.

V usage is TRBV15 and J usage is TRBJ2-4, with TRBD2 matching 9 bases. Trimming took 0 bases from V and 0 from J; bases not matched to a gene: 12. CDR3 length: 20 amino acids. The germline gives CDR1 LNHNV, CDR2 YYDKDF (reference sequence). CDR3 amino acids: CATSRDRGASGTVAKNIQYF. The CDR3 DNA is TGTGCCACCAGCAGAGATCGAGGGGCTAGCGGGACTGTAGCCAAAAACATTCAGTACTTC.

This clonotype was observed a few times. The chain recombines TRBV7-8 with TRBJ2-2; D gene uncertain. This CDR3 contains 10 residues. The ends were cut back, 5 bases at V and 9 bases at J, with 4 bases in the middle. CDR1 and CDR2 from the germline V gene are SGHVS and FQNEAQ. The CDR3 loop is CASSRRELFF. The CDR3 DNA reads as TGTGCCAGCAGCCGCCGGGAGCTGTTTTTT. The full variable domain, completed using reference TRBV7-8 and TRBJ2-2, is GAGVSQSPRYKVAKRGQDVALRCDPISGHVSLFWYQQALGQGPEFLTYFQNEAQLDKSGLPSDRFFAERPEGSVSTLKIQRTQQEDSAVYLCASSRRELFFGEGSRLTVL.

This chain links TRBV11-1 with TRBJ2-7, with 12 bases fitting TRBD2. The ends lost 5 bases at V and 0 bases at J; junction bases unmatched: 8. Germline V gene lookup returns CDR1 SGHAT and CDR2 FQDESV (reference sequence). The CDR3 has 17 residues. CDR3 in DNA: TGTGCCAGCAGCCTGACTAGCGGGGGCCAACTCTCCTACGAGCAGTACTTC. Protein sequence: CASSLTSGGQLSYEQYF.

The chain uses TRBV29-1 and TRBJ1-1; no clear D gene. V was pared by 6 bases and J by 1 base, with 15 bases between. This CDR3 is 14 amino acids long. The germline CDR1 and CDR2 sequences are SQVTM and ANQGSEA. CDR3 in DNA: TGCAGCGTCCTCTACCTGGTTACGAACACTGAAGCTTTCTTT. It is translated as CSVLYLVTNTEAFF.